Presented here are 30 T cell receptor beta chains from one specimen sequenced in a study of neurological immune-mediated disorders. TCRdb redid the calling of the 5' RACE reads with MiXCR, one entry per CDR3 protein. The sample has 65,000 to 85,000 distinct CDR3 sequences, 3.2% seen once; the top ten hold more than 4.5%. Sequenced material: PBMCs. The receptors here all came from a woman aged 45-60 years with multiple sclerosis.

Points on this clonotype: At one end, the junction sequence differs from germline, possibly due to a read error. This rearrangement joins TRBV18 to TRBJ2-2, with D possibly being TRBD1 (6 bases). There are 14 residues in the CDR3. Germline values: CDR1 KGHSH, CDR2 LQKENI. As DNA, the CDR3 is TGTGCCACCTCACCGACAGGGAACACCGGGGAGCTGTTTTTT. This sequence encodes CATSPTGNTGELFF.

A remark on this clonotype: A much larger clone is a single base away; this may be a read error. The J gene is TRBJ1-5, the V gene TRBV20-1, with D perhaps TRBD1 (5 bases). This CDR3 contains 13 residues. The germline V gene encodes CDR1 DFQATT and CDR2 SNEGSKA (reference sequence). In DNA, the CDR3 is TGCAGTGATAGAATGAGGCAGGGACAGCCCCAGCATTTT. Translated: CSDRMRQGQPQHF.

This clonotype was detected ten times or more. This chain joins TRBV28 and TRBJ2-1; TRBD1 matches at 8 bases. With 5 bases clipped from V and 3 bases from J, the junction kept 6 bases outside the gene matches. The CDR3 totals 15 residues. Germline V gene lookup returns CDR1 MDHEN and CDR2 SYDVKM. CDR3 sequence: CASSTTGGGYNEQFF. The CDR3 coding sequence is TGTGCCAGCAGTACTACAGGGGGAGGCTACAATGAGCAGTTCTTC.

This clonotype came up many times. The chain links TRBV20-1 to TRBJ2-2; D gene unclear. CDR1 and CDR2 (germline): DFQATT, SNEGSKA (reference sequence). There are 14 residues in the CDR3. V was trimmed by 4 bases and J by 3 bases, leaving 12 bases between them. The CDR3, as DNA: TGCAGTGCTAAGGGTTTCGTAGACACCGGGGAGCTGTTTTTT. Translation gives CSAKGFVDTGELFF.

This clonotype was recorded many times. In DNA, the CDR3 is TGTGCCAGCAGCCGATTCCGGGACGCCAGCACAGATACGCAGTATTTT. Its translation is CASSRFRDASTDTQYF. The chain uses TRBV4-2 and TRBJ2-3; D assignment may be TRBD1 or TRBD2 (5 bases each). CDR1 is LGHNA, CDR2 YNFKEQ, per germline. V was trimmed by 4 bases and J by 0 bases, leaving 14 bases between them. The CDR3 spans 16 residues.

The rearrangement links TRBV7-8 to TRBJ2-5; D unresolved. Germline lookup yields CDR1 SGHVS and CDR2 FQNEAQ. This CDR3 contains 15 residues. V dropped 5 bases and J dropped 5 bases, with 18 bases sitting between them. CDR3 DNA: TGTGCCAGCAGCCCCGTCCGGCTCCGGGTGGAGACCCAGTACTTC. This gives the protein CASSPVRLRVETQYF.

In its sample, this clonotype was seen many times. This chain links TRBV20-1 with TRBJ1-5; 7 positions agree with TRBD1. The CDR3 spans 14 residues. In germline, CDR1 is DFQATT, CDR2 SNEGSKA (reference sequence). V lost 0 bases, J lost 4 bases, and 3 bases stayed unmatched. This chain's CDR3 is CSARDPRGNQPQHF. For the CDR3, the DNA is TGCAGTGCTAGAGATCCCAGGGGGAATCAGCCCCAGCATTTT.

At least ten counts were recorded for this clonotype. This chain links TRBV9 with TRBJ2-5; either TRBD1 or TRBD2 may supply D (6 bases each). The V gene lost 3 bases and the J gene lost 2 bases, with 14 bases spanning the gap. CDR1 SGDLS and CDR2 YYNGEE come from the germline V gene. CDR3 length equals 15 residues. The CDR3 DNA reads as TGTGCCAGCAGCGAGGGGGACGGGACTCAAGAGACCCAGTACTTC. It translates to CASSEGDGTQETQYF.

This clonotype was observed many times. V and J are TRBV20-1 and TRBJ2-2; 7 bases align to TRBD2. V was clipped by 3 bases and J by 3 bases; unmatched bases: 10. The CDR3 sequence is 16 residues long. The V gene's germline CDR1 is DFQATT and CDR2 SNEGSKA (reference sequence). This CDR3 reads CSASRGRPSDTGELFF. In nucleotides, the CDR3 is TGCAGTGCTAGTCGCGGGAGACCCTCTGACACCGGGGAGCTGTTTTTT.

At least ten counts were recorded for this clonotype. In nucleotides, the CDR3 is TGTGCCAGCTCACCACGAGTAGTAGGGCAGGCCAACCCTAACACTGAAGCTTTCTTT. Translated: CASSPRVVGQANPNTEAFF. The rearrangement joins TRBV18 to TRBJ1-1, with no clear D. CDR3 length: 19 residues. Trimming took off 1 base at V and 2 bases at J, with 23 bases between the two ends. Germline V gene lookup returns CDR1 KGHSH and CDR2 LQKENI.

This clonotype was recorded many times. V is TRBV7-9 and J is TRBJ1-1, with D possibly matching TRBD1 (5 bases). Trimming left V 3 bases short and J 3 bases short, with 8 bases between. The germline gives CDR1 SEHNR, CDR2 FQNEAQ (reference sequence). The CDR3 length is 13 residues. This chain's CDR3 is CASSLKGHTEAFF. The CDR3 DNA reads as TGTGCCAGCAGCTTGAAGGGGCACACTGAAGCTTTCTTT.

Ten or more counts support this clonotype. The V call is TRBV20-1, the J call TRBJ2-7; D not certain. CDR1 is DFQATT, CDR2 SNEGSKA, per germline (reference sequence). There are 11 residues in the CDR3. The germline V and J ends were trimmed by 6 bases and 0 bases, with 6 bases remaining between them. The CDR3 sequence: CSAVSSYEQYV. In DNA, the CDR3 is TGCAGTGCCGTGAGCTCCTACGAGCAGTACGTC.

This clonotype has ten or more counts. V and J are TRBV28 and TRBJ1-5; D uncertain. This CDR3 contains 13 residues. V was cut by 6 bases and J by 3 bases, with 9 bases left in between. Germline V lookup: CDR1 MDHEN, CDR2 SYDVKM. CDR3 amino acids: CASRGSPNQPQHF. The CDR3 nucleotides are TGTGCCAGCAGGGGCAGCCCCAATCAGCCCCAGCATTTT. Variable domain in full (rest from reference TRBV28 and TRBJ1-5): DVKVTQSSRYLVKRTGEKVFLECVQDMDHENMFWYRQDPGLGLRLIYFSYDVKMKEKGDIPEGYSVSREKKERFSLILESASTNQTSMYLCASRGSPNQPQHFGDGTRLSIL.

This clonotype was counted at least ten times. V usage is TRBV29-1 and J usage is TRBJ2-2; 7 bases are a match to TRBD1. CDR1 is SQVTM, CDR2 ANQGSEA, per germline. V trimming: 3 bases; J trimming: 5 bases; junction bases outside the gene matches: 3. The CDR3 covers 13 residues. CDR3 in DNA: TGCAGCGTTGACCCACAGGGGACCGGGGAGCTGTTTTTT. Residues: CSVDPQGTGELFF.

This clonotype occurred many times. The rearrangement uses TRBV5-6 and TRBJ1-5; D possibly corresponds to TRBD1 (5 bases). The CDR3 extends over 14 amino acids. In germline, CDR1 is SGHDT, CDR2 YYEEEE. Trimming cost V 4 bases and J 7 bases, with 15 bases left between them. CDR3 bases: TGTGCCAGCAGCACCCAGACAGTTGGCCAGCCCCAGCATTTT. It translates to CASSTQTVGQPQHF.

This clonotype occurred many times. The genes are TRBV7-2 and TRBJ2-3; D is uncertain. This CDR3 contains 14 residues. Trimming left V 3 bases short and J 0 bases short, with 7 bases between. Germline-derived CDR1 and CDR2 are SGHTA and FQGNSA. Here the CDR3 reads CASSFRQSTDTQYF. The CDR3 bases are TGTGCCAGCAGCTTTCGACAAAGCACAGATACGCAGTATTTT.

This clonotype has at least ten counts. The chain has TRBV5-1 and TRBJ2-7; 8 nucleotides match TRBD1. Germline V gives CDR1 SGHRS, CDR2 YFSETQ. The CDR3 runs to 13 residues. V trimming: 2 bases; J trimming: 7 bases; junction bases outside the gene matches: 5. The CDR3 DNA reads TGCGCCAGCAGCTTAACAGGGGGTCTGGAGCAGTACTTC. As protein: CASSLTGGLEQYF.

This clonotype has at least ten counts. The chain is built from TRBV5-7 and TRBJ1-5; unclear D gene. TRBV5-7 is marked as an open reading frame, function uncertain. V gave up 9 bases and J gave up 5 bases, with 21 bases separating them. The length of the CDR3 is 15 residues. The chain's CDR3 is CAMTRRLTRDQPQHF. In DNA, the CDR3 is TGTGCCATGACGAGGCGTTTAACCCGAGATCAGCCCCAGCATTTT.

This clonotype was recorded many times. J is TRBJ2-5 and V is TRBV20-1; TRBD2 agrees at 9 bases. CDR1 and CDR2 (germline): DFQATT, SNEGSKA (reference sequence). V dropped 2 bases and J dropped 5; count of bases not matched to a gene: 9. There are 15 residues in the CDR3. The CDR3 region is CSARLSTSGGETQYF. In DNA, the CDR3 is TGCAGTGCTAGACTCTCGACTAGCGGTGGGGAGACCCAGTACTTC.

Many counts were recorded for this clonotype. CDR3 sequence: CASSYRTGGTDTQYF. DNA of the CDR3: TGTGCCAGCAGCTACAGGACAGGCGGCACAGATACGCAGTATTTT. The chain links TRBV7-2 to TRBJ2-3; 7 bases line up with TRBD1. Germline CDR1 SGHTA, CDR2 FQGNSA. With 4 bases clipped from V and 1 base from J, the junction kept 5 bases outside the gene matches. The CDR3 sequence is 15 residues long.

The sample holds many counts of this clonotype. The CDR3 DNA sequence: TGCAGCGTTGGCGTGGAGTTCGGGGAAAAACTGTTTTTT. This sequence encodes CSVGVEFGEKLFF. This chain uses TRBV29-1 with TRBJ1-4; D is uncertain. Germline values: CDR1 SQVTM, CDR2 ANQGSEA. The CDR3 loop spans 13 amino acids. V lost 4 bases and J lost 8, with 14 bases in between. Full variable domain (outside the CDR3, taken from reference TRBV29-1 and TRBJ1-4): SAVISQKPSRDICQRGTSLTIQCQVDSQVTMMFWYRQQPGQSLTLIATANQGSEATYESGFVIDKFPISRPNLTFSTLTVSNMSPEDSSIYLCSVGVEFGEKLFFGSGTQLSVL.

This clonotype has a count of ten or more. The CDR3 here is CATRLNSYNSPLHF. The CDR3 region has the DNA TGTGCCACCCGCCTGAACTCCTATAATTCACCCCTCCACTTT. The V call is TRBV27, the J call TRBJ1-6; no definite D call. Germline V CDR1 and CDR2: MNHEY, SMNVEV (reference sequence). The CDR3 spans 14 residues. Trimming took 10 bases from V and 0 from J, leaving 10 bases between them.

This clonotype has a count of ten or more. The V call is TRBV3-1, the J call TRBJ1-2; D might be TRBD1 (5 bases). The CDR3 is made up of 15 amino acids. Germline CDR1 reads LGHDT; CDR2 reads YNNKEL (reference sequence). V was trimmed by 0 bases and J by 4 bases, leaving 12 bases between them. CDR3 amino acids: CASSQDWGRVYGYTF. Written as DNA, the CDR3 is TGTGCCAGCAGCCAAGATTGGGGCAGGGTCTATGGCTACACCTTC.

At least ten counts were recorded for this clonotype. The chain carries TRBV15 and TRBJ2-7, with 9 bases matching TRBD1. With 3 bases clipped from V and 4 bases from J, the junction kept 7 bases outside the gene matches. The germline V gene encodes CDR1 LNHNV and CDR2 YYDKDF (reference sequence). This CDR3 is built from 15 residues. CDR3 nucleotides: TGTGCCACCAGCAGGGATGACAGGGGGTGGTACGAGCAGTACGTC. Protein product: CATSRDDRGWYEQYV.

This clonotype was detected many times. The chain couples TRBV20-1 to TRBJ2-3; TRBD2 agrees at 11 bases. Per the germline V gene, CDR1 is DFQATT and CDR2 is SNEGSKA (reference sequence). The length of the CDR3 is 16 residues. J gave up 2 bases and V 5 bases, and 9 bases lay outside the gene matches. Here the CDR3 DNA reads TGCAGTGCTGGAGGACGACTAGCGGGGACCACAGATACGCAGTATTTT. Its translation is CSAGGRLAGTTDTQYF.

This clonotype occurred many times. The chain recombines TRBV29-1 with TRBJ1-1, with 9 bases matching TRBD1. Germline trimming cut 6 bases from V and 0 bases from J; bases unmatched to any gene: 8. CDR3 length equals 15 residues. Germline-derived CDR1 and CDR2 are SQVTM and ANQGSEA. Written as DNA, the CDR3 is TGCAGCGTAACAGGGGGCTGGGGTATGAACACTGAAGCTTTCTTT. This translates into CSVTGGWGMNTEAFF.

This clonotype has at least ten counts. The chain combines TRBV5-1 with TRBJ1-2; D is unresolved. V lost 1 base, J lost 6 bases, and 13 bases lay in between. From germline, CDR1 is SGHRS and CDR2 YFSETQ. CDR3 length: 14 residues. CDR3 sequence (DNA): TGCGCCAGCAGCTTGTCCCAACCTGGGGATGGCTACACCTTC. Translating it yields CASSLSQPGDGYTF.

This clonotype has at least ten counts. The CDR3 sequence: CASSGGTSGQETQYF. The CDR3 nucleotides are TGCGCCAGCAGCGGGGGGACTAGCGGCCAAGAGACCCAGTACTTC. The chain links TRBV5-1 to TRBJ2-5; 11 positions match TRBD2. Trimming took 4 bases from V and 1 from J; bases not matched to a gene: 3. The germline gives CDR1 SGHRS, CDR2 YFSETQ. The CDR3 covers 15 residues. Filled out from reference TRBV5-1 and TRBJ2-5, the complete variable domain reads KAGVTQTPRYLIKTRGQQVTLSCSPISGHRSVSWYQQTPGQGLQFLFEYFSETQRNKGNFPGRFSGRQFSNSRSEMNVSTLELGDSALYLCASSGGTSGQETQYFGPGTRLLVL.

This clonotype has a count of ten or more. The V and J genes are TRBV29-1 and TRBJ1-5, with D perhaps TRBD1 (6 bases). V shed 5 bases and J shed 4 bases, with 15 bases lying between them. CDR1 is SQVTM, CDR2 ANQGSEA, per germline. The CDR3 covers 14 residues. In DNA form, the CDR3 reads TGCAGCGTTAAGGTACCAGGGGTTAATCAGCCCCAGCATTTT. This translates into CSVKVPGVNQPQHF.

There are many counts of this clonotype. This chain connects TRBV7-2 to TRBJ1-3; D call uncertain. CDR1 and CDR2 from the germline V gene are SGHTA and FQGNSA. V lost 1 base, J lost 0 bases, and 7 bases lay in between. This CDR3 contains 15 residues. The CDR3 region has the DNA TGTGCCAGCAGCTTAGATCACTTCTCTGGAAACACCATATATTTT. Its translation is CASSLDHFSGNTIYF.